The 9 T cell receptor beta chains below all came from one sample that was sequenced in a study of identical twins. TCRdb itself ran the 5' RACE reads through MiXCR, one entry per CDR3 protein. The profile covers roughly 1.6 million distinct CDR3 sequences, with 25% to 35% appearing a single time and about 0.3% taken by the ten largest. Material: cord blood. Every receptor here comes from a newborn girl in good health.

This clonotype was seen only a few times. The gene calls are TRBV15 and TRBJ1-6; D gene unclear. CDR3 length: 15 amino acids. V was shortened by 0 bases and J by 1 base, with 4 bases between the two germline ends. Germline loops: CDR1 LNHNV, CDR2 YYDKDF (reference sequence). In nucleotides, the CDR3 is TGTGCCACCAGCAGAGACCAGTCCTATAATTCACCCCTCCACTTT. Its protein is CATSRDQSYNSPLHF.

Notes on this clonotype: This likely traces to a read error, being one base from a far larger clone. The genes are TRBV2 and TRBJ2-1, with TRBD2 matching 11 bases. With V trimmed by 7 bases and J by 3 bases, 5 bases remained unmatched. CDR1 is SNHLY and CDR2 is FYNNEI in the germline V gene. CDR3 size: 15 residues. The CDR3 DNA reads as TGTGCCAGCAACCCCCTAGCGGGAGGCTACAATGAGCAGTTCTTC. Protein: CASNPLAGGYNEQFF.

In this sample, this clonotype turned up once. V is TRBV10-3 and J is TRBJ1-1; TRBD1 is a possible D gene (6 bases). Trimming removed 1 base from V and 1 base from J, with 10 bases in between. This CDR3 region has 15 residues. Germline-derived CDR1 and CDR2 are ENHRY and SYGVKD. This CDR3 reads CAISEWGGPNTEAFF. CDR3 coding DNA: TGTGCCATCAGTGAGTGGGGGGGCCCGAACACTGAAGCTTTCTTT.

The chain employs TRBV4-1 and TRBJ2-5, with TRBD2 as a possible D gene (6 bases). V lost 3 bases to trimming and J lost 3 bases, with 17 bases between them. Germline assignment: CDR1 MGHRA and CDR2 YSYEKL. The CDR3 extends over 16 amino acids. CDR3 region: CASSQAGLMKKETQYF. In nucleotides, the CDR3 is TGCGCCAGCAGCCAGGCGGGACTCATGAAAAAAGAGACCCAGTACTTC.

This clonotype was detected a few times. The chain couples TRBV20-1 to TRBJ2-3, with TRBD1 matching 8 bases. The CDR3 is 14 amino acids. CDR1 and CDR2 (germline): DFQATT, SNEGSKA (reference sequence). V dropped 6 bases and J dropped 5; count of bases not matched to a gene: 10. The CDR3 loop is CSAKRTGTQDTQYF. The CDR3 DNA sequence: TGCAGTGCAAAACGGACAGGGACGCAAGATACGCAGTATTTT.

This clonotype was observed a handful of times. The chain has TRBV2 and TRBJ1-5; TRBD1 might be the D (5 bases). Germline-derived CDR1 and CDR2 are SNHLY and FYNNEI. V was shortened by 5 bases and J by 4 bases, with 9 bases between the two germline ends. This CDR3 has 13 amino acids. The CDR3 DNA follows: TGTGCCAGCAGTCGCAGGGAGAATCAGCCCCAGCATTTT. Protein: CASSRRENQPQHF.

This clonotype showed up just a few times. The chain employs TRBV25-1 and TRBJ2-7, with TRBD1 identical over 7 bases. This CDR3 comprises 14 residues. Germline V gives CDR1 MGHDK, CDR2 SYGVNS. J lost 2 bases, V lost 5 bases, and 6 bases had no gene match. The CDR3 nucleotides read TGTGCCAGCAGTCAACGGACAGGTACCTACGAGCAGTACTTC. It is translated as CASSQRTGTYEQYF.

This sequence joins TRBV3-1 and TRBJ1-1; D gene unclear. The ends were cut back, 0 bases at V and 11 bases at J, with 13 bases in the middle. Germline assignment: CDR1 LGHDT and CDR2 YNNKEL (reference sequence). The CDR3 contains 13 residues. The CDR3 DNA reads as TGTGCCAGCAGCCAAGATCAGAAGAGTAGGGCTTTCTTT. Translation gives CASSQDQKSRAFF.

Of note for this clonotype: The junction differs from germline at one of its ends, possibly a read error. The rearrangement joins TRBV6-1 to TRBJ1-2; 9 nucleotides align to TRBD1. The CDR3 sequence is 18 residues long. Germline values: CDR1 MNHNS, CDR2 SASEGT. The CDR3 DNA reads as TGTGCCAGCAGTGAAGGAGGGACAGGGTATTTTAGTATCTATGGCCACACCTTC. Protein: CASSEGGTGYFSIYGHTF.